The T cell receptor (beta chain) under discussion was sequenced for a study of Ad26.COV2.S vaccination and SARS-CoV-2 variants (dated by TCRdb to about 2021). About the investigation overall: Vaccine-arm donors were drawn from COV1001, a multicentre, randomized, double-blind, placebo-controlled phase I-IIa trial of Ad26.COV2.S in healthy adults. Investigators did not know the trial group allocation while performing experiments and assessing outcomes. Trial participants were randomized into five groups of five: low-dose or high-dose Ad26.COV2.S given once or twice, or placebo on both occasions. A total of 32 samples were included in the TCR-sequenced set, comprising 19 Ad26.COV2.S vaccine recipients, 5 placebo recipients and 8 SARS-CoV-2 convalescent individuals. Ad26.COV2.S was given intramuscularly at 5x10^10 or 1x10^11 viral particles, as a single shot or as two shots 56 days apart. The specificity and breadth of SARS-CoV-2-reactive T cell receptors after Ad26.COV2.S vaccination were assessed by TCRbeta repertoire sequencing.

For this clone: Its recognized antigen is unknown. There are no base qualities to consult, and no much larger clone falls within one base.

The immunoSEQ Assay was the method used to sequence TCRbeta CDR3 regions. After extraction, genomic DNA underwent amplification by bias-controlled multiplex PCR, followed by high-throughput sequencing. The source study handled its data this way. To quantify the absolute abundance of every unique TCRbeta CDR3 region, sequences were collapsed and filtered. T cell fraction was estimated by normalizing TCRbeta template counts to usable DNA, which was measured by amplifying reference genes present in all nucleated cells. Repertoire TCRs were annotated as SARS-CoV-2-specific when V gene, CDR3 amino acid sequence and J gene were exactly matched to a known reactive TCR set. MIRA supplied the reference SARS-CoV-2 TCR set, which was filtered for enrichment in COVID-19-positive ImmuneCODE repertoires so that public or cross-reactive TCRs were removed. Based on the MIRA antigens, annotated TCRs were further analysed at the level of specific ORF or position within ORF. Depth was the summed frequency of annotated unique rearrangements, while breadth was defined as annotated unique rearrangements over total unique productive rearrangements. TCR breadth was compared between groups using two-sided Wilcoxon rank-sum tests. TCRdb provides this immuneACCESS table in a form limited to in-frame rearrangements. Some clones are lacking; in checked studies, under half of them reflect an unresolved V gene, and why the rest are absent is not known. V, J and clone size are taken as reported in that table, and D and trimming were inferred from the DNA itself. The sample records about 330,000 clones, about nine tenths of which are singletons. 5.5% of the sample goes to the ten largest clones.

Per the publication, the treatment or condition label means: about 20 received Ad26.COV2.S at low or high dose, single or two shots; five or six received placebo; per-sample allocation not given. Repertoires of vaccine and placebo recipients were sequenced from samples taken on day 63 after the first injection. Between 29 July and 7 August 2020, Cohort 1b enrolled 20 to 30 adults aged 18-55 years at one site in Boston, USA. Ad26.COV2.S consisted of a replication-incompetent adenovirus type 26 vector by which a prefusion-stabilized SARS-CoV-2 spike protein from the original Wuhan strain was expressed. CDR1 SEHNR and CDR2 FQNEAQ were looked up in the germline V gene (reference sequence). Trimming removed 5 bases from V and 0 bases from J, leaving 11 bases between the germline ends. From the cysteine up to the phenylalanine, the CDR3 has a length of 15 residues. This entry keeps only the CDR3 DNA: 45 bases, framed from base 1.

The paper's findings and limits, for the study overall: Compared with placebo recipients, Ad26.COV2.S recipients showed higher spike-specific TCR breadth (P = 0.0014). Vaccine and placebo recipients had similar non-spike TCR breadth, a finding consistent with the vaccine containing only spike. After vaccination, spike-specific CD8+ and CD4+ T cell responses were reported to show substantial breadth. The authors noted that total T cell responses may have been underestimated by the TCR breadth and depth analyses. The study was not powered for comparison of responses between vaccine doses or regimens.

The sequence was obtained from a person between 18 and 65 years old who received the Ad26.COV2.S COVID-19 vaccine or a placebo. The sample here was peripheral blood, taken in a trial of Ad26.COV2.S vaccine versus placebo. The V and J genes are TRBV7-9 and TRBJ2-1; 5 matching bases give a weak D call of TRBD2. The encoded CDR3 is CASSEVGSSYNEQFF. In nucleotide form, the sequence is TGTGCCAGCAGCGAAGTTGGGAGCTCCTACAATGAGCAGTTCTTC.